This paragraph covers one T cell receptor beta chain sequence. This clone's antigen is unknown. No base quality information exists; no much larger clone differs at one position. Library generation was performed with 5' RACE. These reads were obtained on an Illumina HiSeq 2000. A universal primer binding site was added through template switching, and the final cDNA carried a unique molecular identifier so that TCR cDNA molecules could be counted accurately. Specific primers in the conserved constant-segment region were used to synthesize first-strand cDNA for TCR alpha and beta chains. To control for contamination, each cDNA library was double barcoded with a SMART-Mk sample barcode plus Illumina barcodes. TruSeq adapter sequences along with Illumina sample barcodes were introduced in two successive PCR steps. Sequencing of the TCR alpha and beta cDNA libraries was done on the Illumina HiSeq platform using custom primers. The authors' analysis ran thus. Unique molecular identifiers were extracted from raw reads with MiGEC, and CDR3 positions were determined with MiXCR. For each individual, recombination models were inferred using an EM algorithm with the repgenHMM and IGoR tools. The analysis of shared clonotypes was done with the tcR package in R, with sharing normalized by the product of cloneset sizes. To study raw recombination free of thymic and clonal selection effects, out-of-frame nonproductive sequences were analyzed. Clones were called with MiXCR by TCRdb after fastp trimmed the public reads at Q25, and only in-frame beta chains were retained. For every CDR3 protein sequence, its rows merge into one entry that carries the most common genes and DNA. These V and J calls derive from TCRdb rather than the authors' analysis. This sample gives roughly 260,000 distinct CDR3 sequences in total; around 15% of them show up just once. Approximately 9.3% of the sample is taken by the ten largest.

Every donor was a healthy Caucasian. Miltenyi CD45RO+ enrichment and human naive T-cell isolation kits were used to isolate memory (CD45RO+) and naive T cells from PBMC. This sample was taken from a study of identical twins (TCRdb year 2016). Background on the whole study: To test whether fetal clonotypes persist, this study deep-sequenced TCR alpha and beta repertoires from monozygotic twins, from unrelated adults of various ages, and from cord blood. To rule out contamination, replicate twin experiments were performed at different times with different library preparation protocols. The paper's findings and limits, for the study overall: Out-of-frame TCR alpha sequences shared between twins showed an excess of low generation-probability sequences compared with coincidental sharing between unrelated individuals. Because the same donors could not be followed over many years, conclusions were based on cross-sectional statistical analysis. In beta out-of-frame sequences, excess twin sharing was weaker, because having fewer shared sequences lowered the signal-to-noise ratio. In monozygotic twins, out-of-frame TCR alpha sharing was systematically underestimated by recombination models, although the models agreed with sharing between unrelated individuals. Invariant T cells such as MAIT and iNKT could partly confound zero-insertion analyses, although diverse VJ usage argued against such confounding for most clonotypes. Abundant cord blood beta clonotypes carried fewer insertions; young adult naive repertoires showed a weaker similar trend, while memory repertoires showed none.

Sequencing was done on a sample of memory (CD45RO+) T cells sorted from blood. The cell subset or site label corresponds to: CD45RO+ enriched T cells. This receptor was identified in a woman between 18 and 29 years old in good health.

CDR3 protein: CSARDSVSYEQYF. The DNA reads TGCAGTGCGCGGGACAGTGTCTCCTACGAGCAGTACTTC. The chain couples TRBV20-1 to TRBJ2-7, with a weak D call of TRBD1 (7 bases match). According to the germline V gene (reference sequence), CDR1 reads DFQATT and CDR2 reads SNEGSKA. The CDR3 sequence holds 13 residues, the cysteine and phenylalanine included. Only CDR3 DNA is held: 39 bases, read in frame from base 1. V lost 6 bases and J lost 0 bases; the stretch between them is 12 bases long.